The 26 T cell receptor beta chains reported below all come from one sample, sequenced in a study of blood T cell repertoires in COVID-19. Method: immunoSEQ multiplex PCR; TCRdb's copy keeps in-frame clones and lacks some. The data contain 80,000 to 95,000 clones, roughly three quarters of them seen just once; the ten biggest clones take up roughly a tenth. The sequenced material came from peripheral blood. The source is a woman of 80 years or more with acute or convalescent COVID-19.

This chain connects TRBV27 to TRBJ2-5, with 15 positions matching TRBD2. The CDR3 is made up of 16 amino acids. In germline, CDR1 is MNHEY, CDR2 SMNVEV (reference sequence). Losses at the gene ends were 3 bases for V and 6 bases for J; bases not matched to a gene: 5. The CDR3 reads CASSFWTSGGAKTQYF. Here the CDR3 DNA reads TGTGCCAGCAGTTTTTGGACTAGCGGGGGGGCGAAGACCCAGTACTTC.

The gene calls are TRBV18 and TRBJ1-3, with D unclear. V lost 3 bases and J lost 1, with 10 bases in between. The germline V gene encodes CDR1 KGHSH and CDR2 LQKENI. The CDR3 consists of 15 residues. The CDR3 DNA follows: TGTGCCAGCTCACCTTCGCGGGTGTCTGGAAACACCATATATTTT. Translation: CASSPSRVSGNTIYF.

The rearrangement uses TRBV19 and TRBJ2-2, with TRBD1 matching 8 bases. This CDR3 region has 14 residues. CDR1 and CDR2 (germline): LNHDA, SQIVND (reference sequence). V trimming: 10 bases; J trimming: 1 base; junction bases outside the gene matches: 5. As DNA, the CDR3 is TGTGCCACCCCGGACAGGGAGAACACCGGGGAGCTGTTTTTT. This gives the protein CATPDRENTGELFF.

This rearrangement joins TRBV5-1 to TRBJ1-2, with TRBD1 identical over 7 bases. Germline CDR1 and CDR2: SGHRS and YFSETQ. With V trimmed by 3 bases and J by 8 bases, 13 bases remained unmatched. CDR3 length: 15 amino acids. CDR3 DNA: TGCGCCAGCAGCTCGACAGGGATAGGGGTCGGCGGCTACACCTTC. It is translated as CASSSTGIGVGGYTF.

The rearrangement uses TRBV10-2 and TRBJ1-1; 7 bases map to TRBD1. There are 12 residues in the CDR3. The V gene end was trimmed by 6 bases and the J gene end by 5 bases; junction bases not matched to a gene: 3. CDR1 WSHSY and CDR2 SAAADI come from the germline V gene. The CDR3 spells CASSYRGTEAFF. CDR3 sequence (DNA): TGCGCCAGCAGCTACAGGGGAACTGAAGCTTTCTTT.

This chain links TRBV11-1 with TRBJ2-1, with D maybe TRBD2 (6 bases). The CDR3 length is 13 residues. Trimming removed 3 bases at V and 4 bases at J, with 7 bases between. The V gene's germline CDR1 is SGHAT and CDR2 FQDESV (reference sequence). CDR3 nucleotides: TGTGCCAGCAGCTTGGGACTTTACAATGAGCAGTTCTTC. This encodes CASSLGLYNEQFF. Using reference TRBV11-1 and TRBJ2-1 for the parts outside the CDR3, the full variable domain is EAEVAQSPRYKITEKSQAVAFWCDPISGHATLYWYRQILGQGPELLVQFQDESVVDDSQLPKDRFSAERLKGVDSTLKIQPAELGDSAMYLCASSLGLYNEQFFGPGTRLTVL.

The rearrangement links TRBV5-4 to TRBJ2-7, with D hard to call. CDR1 is SGHNT, CDR2 YYREEE, per germline (reference sequence). Trimming took 2 bases from V and 3 from J, leaving 9 bases between them. The CDR3 has 13 amino acids. The CDR3 here is CASSFPGSYEQYF. DNA of the CDR3: TGTGCCAGCAGCTTCCCGGGTAGCTACGAGCAGTACTTC.

The gene calls are TRBV4-2 and TRBJ2-7; 13 positions agree with TRBD2. Unmatched junction bases numbered 10, after V lost 1 base and J lost 7 bases. The CDR3 loop spans 17 amino acids. Germline CDR1 reads LGHNA; CDR2 reads YNFKEQ. For the CDR3, the DNA is TGTGCCAGCAGCCAAGGGGGGACTAGCGGGAATTTAGGAGAGCAGTACTTC. It codes for CASSQGGTSGNLGEQYF.

This chain uses TRBV7-2 with TRBJ1-6, with D possibly matching TRBD1 (6 bases). Germline V gives CDR1 SGHTA, CDR2 FQGNSA. CDR3 length: 18 amino acids. Trimming pared 6 bases from V and 9 bases from J, leaving 27 bases between. The CDR3 sequence is CASSWGPATGSGSSPLHF. The CDR3 DNA follows: TGTGCCAGCAGTTGGGGGCCTGCGACTGGTTCGGGTAGTTCACCCCTCCACTTT.

The genes are TRBV5-1 and TRBJ1-2, with D hard to call. The ends were cut back, 0 bases at V and 1 base at J, with 10 bases in the middle. Germline V gene sequence: CDR1 SGHRS, CDR2 YFSETQ. CDR3 length: 15 residues. The CDR3 DNA follows: TGCGCCAGCAGCTTGGAGAGCCAAAATAACTATGGCTACACCTTC. This gives the protein CASSLESQNNYGYTF.

This clone was counted between two and nine times. This sequence joins TRBV3-1 (or the pseudogene TRBV3-2) and TRBJ2-5; 8 bases are a match to TRBD2. Per the germline V gene, CDR1 is LGHDT and CDR2 is YNNKEL (reference sequence). The CDR3 has 16 residues. V trimming: 8 bases; J trimming: 8 bases; junction bases outside the gene matches: 19. The CDR3 DNA reads as TGTGCCAGCGCTCTCTGGGCCGGGGGGGCTTCGGGTACCCAGTACTTC. As protein: CASALWAGGASGTQYF.

In this sample, this clone turned up once. The chain has TRBV24-1 and TRBJ2-5; 9 bases line up with TRBD1. Unmatched junction bases numbered 7, after V lost 10 bases and J lost 5 bases. Germline CDR1 and CDR2: KGHDR and SFDVKD. The CDR3 extends over 13 amino acids. The CDR3 sequence: CATGDRGTETQYF. For the CDR3, the DNA is TGTGCCACAGGCGACAGGGGGACGGAGACCCAGTACTTC.

The count of this clone is one. J is TRBJ1-4 and V is TRBV6-1, with D uncertain. Trimming pared 4 bases from V and 0 bases from J, leaving 15 bases between. Germline V lookup: CDR1 MNHNS, CDR2 SASEGT. The CDR3 contains 17 residues. As DNA, the CDR3 is TGTGCCAGCAGTGGCGGTCTAAGTCGTGCAACTAATGAAAAACTGTTTTTT. Translation: CASSGGLSRATNEKLFF.

The rearrangement uses TRBV7-9 and TRBJ1-3; D not certain. The CDR3 is made up of 16 amino acids. Trimming pared 2 bases from V and 2 bases from J, leaving 13 bases between. Per the germline V gene, CDR1 is SEHNR and CDR2 is FQNEAQ (reference sequence). The CDR3 is CASSLRRETAGNTIYF. The CDR3, as DNA: TGTGCCAGCAGCTTACGAAGGGAGACGGCTGGAAACACCATATATTTT.

The chain is built from TRBV28 and TRBJ1-5; TRBD1 matches 8 bases. The CDR3 sequence is 14 residues long. The V gene end was trimmed by 7 bases and the J gene end by 1 base; junction bases not matched to a gene: 3. Germline loops: CDR1 MDHEN, CDR2 SYDVKM. For the CDR3, the DNA is TGTGCCAGCAAGGGACAGGAAAGCAATCAGCCCCAGCATTTT. It specifies CASKGQESNQPQHF.

This clone occurred a few times. Other DNA variants within this sample encode the same CDR3. The V and J genes are TRBV7-2 and TRBJ1-4; 7 positions agree with TRBD1. Germline V gene sequence: CDR1 SGHTA, CDR2 FQGNSA. Trimming at V came to 4 bases and at J to 6 bases, leaving 5 bases not matched to a gene. CDR3 size: 14 residues. CDR3 residues: CASSSDRVDEKLFF. CDR3 coding DNA: TGTGCCAGCAGCTCAGACAGGGTAGATGAAAAACTGTTTTTT. Using reference TRBV7-2 and TRBJ1-4 for the parts outside the CDR3, the full variable domain is GAGVSQSPSNKVTEKGKDVELRCDPISGHTALYWYRQSLGQGLEFLIYFQGNSAPDKSGLPSDRFSAERTGGSVSTLTIQRTQQEDSAVYLCASSSDRVDEKLFFGSGTQLSVL.

This clone turned up a few times. This chain joins TRBV9 and TRBJ2-3; 13 nucleotides agree with TRBD2. The CDR3 has 17 residues. Germline lookup yields CDR1 SGDLS and CDR2 YYNGEE. V lost 0 bases, J lost 6 bases, and 7 bases stayed unmatched. The CDR3: CASSVDPGLAGADTQYF. CDR3 DNA: TGTGCCAGCAGCGTAGACCCAGGACTAGCGGGAGCGGATACGCAGTATTTT.

The gene calls are TRBV9 and TRBJ2-1; a weak D match, TRBD2 (6 bases). V was trimmed by 3 bases and J by 0 bases, leaving 16 bases between them. Germline lookup yields CDR1 SGDLS and CDR2 YYNGEE. CDR3 length: 17 residues. The CDR3 nucleotides are TGTGCCAGCAGCGCCCCGGTGCGCGGGGACTCCTACAATGAGCAGTTCTTC. Amino acids: CASSAPVRGDSYNEQFF.

The rearrangement links TRBV5-4 to TRBJ2-3; 10 nucleotides align to TRBD2. In germline, CDR1 is SGHNT, CDR2 YYREEE (reference sequence). CDR3 length: 15 amino acids. With V trimmed by 3 bases and J by 0 bases, 1 base remained unmatched. The DNA of the CDR3 is TGTGCCAGCAGCTCTAGCGGGAGAAGCACAGATACGCAGTATTTT. Translation: CASSSSGRSTDTQYF.

This rearrangement joins TRBV6-2 or TRBV6-3 to TRBJ2-1, with D unresolved. CDR3 length: 15 amino acids. V lost 6 bases to trimming and J lost 7 bases, with 19 bases between them. In germline, CDR1 is MNHEY, CDR2 SVGEGT. The CDR3 reads CASSEERSSRNEQFF. The CDR3 DNA reads TGTGCCAGCAGCGAGGAGAGGTCCTCAAGGAATGAGCAGTTCTTC.

This clone turned up a few times. The chain has TRBV16 and TRBJ2-7, with a possible D match to TRBD1 (6 bases). Germline V gene lookup returns CDR1 KGHSY and CDR2 FQNENV. V shed 0 bases and J shed 4 bases, with 10 bases lying between them. This CDR3 is built from 14 residues. The CDR3 DNA follows: TGTGCCAGCAGCCAATCGGGGGCAATATACGAGCAGTACTTC. Translating it yields CASSQSGAIYEQYF.

This chain joins TRBV11-2 and TRBJ1-1; a weak D match, TRBD1 (5 bases). Germline-derived CDR1 and CDR2 are SGHAT and FQNNGV. This CDR3 has 14 amino acids. The V end was cut by 3 bases, the J end by 3 bases, with 11 bases between. The CDR3 reads CASSLTAGDTEAFF. The CDR3 DNA follows: TGTGCCAGCAGCTTGACCGCGGGGGACACTGAAGCTTTCTTT.

The rearrangement links TRBV29-1 to TRBJ2-7; 11 bases are shared with TRBD1. The germline CDR1 and CDR2 sequences are SQVTM and ANQGSEA. The J segment lost 2 bases and the V segment lost 5 bases, leaving 2 bases of the junction unmatched. This CDR3 spans 13 amino acids. Here the CDR3 DNA reads TGCAGCGTTCCGGGACAGGGGGCCTACGAGCAGTACTTC. Encoded protein: CSVPGQGAYEQYF.

V usage is TRBV19 and J usage is TRBJ2-6; TRBD2 agrees at 7 bases. CDR3 length: 18 amino acids. Germline CDR1 reads LNHDA; CDR2 reads SQIVND (reference sequence). The junction had 7 bases not matched to a gene; V was cut back by 0 bases and J by 2 bases. The CDR3 protein is CASSIESSGRAGANVLTF. In nucleotides, the CDR3 is TGTGCCAGTAGTATAGAATCAAGTGGGAGGGCTGGGGCCAACGTCCTGACTTTC.

V is TRBV11-2 and J is TRBJ1-2; D is undetermined. Germline V gene data show CDR1 as SGHAT and CDR2 as FQNNGV. The V end was cut by 3 bases, the J end by 5 bases, with 7 bases between. The CDR3 contains 12 residues. The CDR3: CASSFAGYGYTF. The CDR3 bases are TGTGCCAGCAGCTTCGCAGGTTATGGCTACACCTTC.

This chain connects TRBV19 to TRBJ1-4; 9 bases agree with TRBD1. This CDR3 contains 14 residues. The J segment lost 6 bases and the V segment lost 1 base, leaving 0 bases of the junction unmatched. Germline V CDR1 and CDR2: LNHDA, SQIVND (reference sequence). Here the CDR3 DNA reads TGTGCCAGTAGTATAGGGGACAGGGATGAAAAACTGTTTTTT. Amino acid sequence: CASSIGDRDEKLFF.